These T cell receptor beta chains were read from a single sample in a study of shared clonotypes between healthy human individuals. Libraries were prepared by immunoSEQ multiplex PCR; TCRdb keeps only in-frame clonotypes and omits some of them. The data contain approximately 1,500,000 clones, roughly 97% of them singletons. The sequenced sample was naive CD4+ T cells sorted from blood. The receptors stem from a man between 25 and 39 years old in good health. The CDR3 runs from the conserved cysteine through the conserved F or W. Each record gives: CDR3 DNA, CDR3 protein, D gene, V gene, J gene, clone size. D genes are given only for firm matches. Clone sizes are given selectively: once, few, many, or a class where the clone is expanded.

TGCGCCAGCACTTTCTCGGACGGACGCACAGATACGCAGTATTTT,CASTFSDGRTDTQYF,NA,TRBV5-1,TRBJ2-3,NA
TGTGCCAGCAGTTACCGCCCTAGCGGGAGGGGCAATGAGCAGTTCTTC,CASSYRPSGRGNEQFF,TRBD2,TRBV9,TRBJ2-1,NA
TGTGCCAGTGCGCAGGGGACTTCTGTTATGGGGCAGTTCTTC,CASAQGTSVMGQFF,NA,TRBV19,TRBJ2-1,NA
TGTGCCAGTAGTATTTGGGATGCCAAAAACATTCAGTACTTC,CASSIWDAKNIQYF,NA,TRBV19,TRBJ2-4,NA
TGTGCCAGCAGTCTTTCGGTGGCAGATACGCAGTATTTT,CASSLSVADTQYF,NA,TRBV27,TRBJ2-3,NA
TGTGCCAGCAGCCGAGACAGTAGCAATCAGCCCCAGCATTTT,CASSRDSSNQPQHF,NA,TRBV7-2,TRBJ1-5,NA
TGTGCCAGCAGCTGGGGGCCAGGGGGAAAACTAGCGGGAGCATCCGAGCAGTACTTC,CASSWGPGGKLAGASEQYF,TRBD2,TRBV7-9,TRBJ2-7,once
TGCGCCAGCAGCTTCGGACTAGCGGGAGAATATACGCAGTATTTT,CASSFGLAGEYTQYF,TRBD2,TRBV5-1,TRBJ2-3,NA
TGTGCCAGTAGTCCCGCTGCTAGCGGGTCCTACGAGCAGTACTTC,CASSPAASGSYEQYF,TRBD2,TRBV19,TRBJ2-7,NA
TGTGCCAGCAGCCCGCATAGGGGACGGCAGCTTAACTATGGCTACACCTTC,CASSPHRGRQLNYGYTF,NA,TRBV7-2,TRBJ1-2,NA
TGTGCCAGCAGCCTGAGGGGGGCCGCCGAAGCTTTCTTT,CASSLRGAAEAFF,NA,TRBV5-4,TRBJ1-1,NA
TGTGCCAGCAGTGGATCGACAGATACGCAGTATTTT,CASSGSTDTQYF,NA,TRBV25-1,TRBJ2-3,NA